A selection of T cell receptor beta chains follows, all from one sample in a study of CD8+ T cells in alopecia areata. The method was immunoSEQ multiplex PCR; TCRdb's version includes in-frame clones alone and lacks a portion of them. This table holds 150,000 or so clones, 45% to 60% found once. The sequenced material came from CD4+ T cells sorted from blood. All receptors derive from a human donor in good health. CDR3s include the opening cysteine and the closing phenylalanine or tryptophan. D genes are given only for firm matches. The size field is filled for only some rows; it gives once, few, many or a size class.

few | TRBJ1-1 | . | TRBV5-6 | CASSFGGNTEAFF | TGTGCCAGCAGCTTCGGGGGAAACACTGAAGCTTTCTTT
once | TRBJ1-2 | . | TRBV7-8 | CASSLARNYGYTF | TGTGCCAGCAGCTTAGCGAGGAACTATGGCTACACCTTC
once | TRBJ1-1 | . | TRBV6-6 | CASSSTRSTEAFF | TGTGCCAGCAGTTCCACCAGAAGCACTGAAGCTTTCTTT
. | TRBJ1-2 | . | TRBV30 | CAWSVSVKGLRYTF | TGTGCCTGGAGTGTGAGCGTAAAGGGGCTCCGCTACACCTTC
. | TRBJ2-2 | . | TRBV4-1 | CASSLNYPNTGELFF | TGCGCCAGCAGCCTGAACTACCCAAACACCGGGGAGCTGTTTTTT
. | TRBJ2-5 | . | TRBV7-9 | CASSLFEGRETQYF | TGTGCCAGCAGCTTATTTGAAGGGAGGGAGACCCAGTACTTC
. | TRBJ1-2 | . | TRBV5-1 | CASKPPGRGGYTF | TGCGCCAGCAAGCCGCCGGGACGTGGCGGCTACACCTTC
few | TRBJ2-3 | TRBD2 | TRBV28 | CASSSGTSGRVSEDTQYF | TGTGCCAGCAGTTCCGGGACTAGCGGGAGGGTTTCGGAGGATACGCAGTATTTT
. | TRBJ1-5 | TRBD1 | TRBV28 | CATQGDQPQHF | TGTGCCACCCAGGGGGACCAGCCCCAGCATTTT
. | TRBJ2-7 | TRBD2 | TRBV14 | CASSQGVPGGTYEQYF | TGTGCCAGCAGCCAAGGAGTTCCGGGAGGGACCTACGAGCAGTACTTC
. | TRBJ2-2 | . | TRBV29-1 | CSVVTSNTGELFF | TGCAGCGTTGTGACAAGTAACACCGGGGAGCTGTTTTTT
. | TRBJ2-5 | . | TRBV14 | CASSQDLGRAETQYF | TGTGCCAGCAGCCAAGATCTGGGGCGAGCGGAGACCCAGTACTTC
. | TRBJ2-2 | . | TRBV5-1 | CASSEVIQGTGELFF | TGCGCCAGCAGCGAGGTTATACAGGGCACCGGGGAGCTGTTTTTT
. | TRBJ1-4 | . | TRBV27 | CASSFRDGGKLFF | TGTGCCAGCAGTTTCCGGGATGGAGGAAAACTGTTTTTT
. | TRBJ2-1 | . | TRBV9 | CASSVWTLSSYNEQFF | TGTGCCAGCAGCGTATGGACGCTAAGCTCCTACAATGAGCAGTTCTTC
few | TRBJ2-3 | . | TRBV6-6 | CASRPGGSNPDTQYF | TGTGCCAGCAGGCCCGGGGGTTCAAACCCAGATACGCAGTATTTT
. | TRBJ2-5 | TRBD2 | TRBV6-5 | CASSYTTSGGETQYF | TGTGCCAGCAGTTACACGACTAGCGGGGGAGAGACCCAGTACTTC
. | TRBJ1-2 | . | TRBV5-1 | CASSLAGRDGYTF | TGCGCCAGCAGCTTGGCAGGGAGGGATGGCTACACCTTC
. | TRBJ2-3 | . | TRBV30 | CAWSVKATQYF | TGTGCCTGGAGTGTAAAAGCTACGCAGTATTTT
. | TRBJ1-5 | . | TRBV2 | CASSYRVEGNQPQHF | TGTGCCAGCAGCTACAGGGTTGAGGGCAATCAGCCCCAGCATTTT
. | TRBJ2-7 | TRBD2 | TRBV6-5 | CASTPGLAVAYEQYF | TGTGCCAGCACCCCGGGACTAGCGGTTGCCTACGAGCAGTACTTC
few | TRBJ2-2 | . | TRBV7-8 | CASSLLMTGGAGELFF | TGTGCCAGCAGCTTATTAATGACTGGGGGCGCCGGGGAGCTGTTTTTT